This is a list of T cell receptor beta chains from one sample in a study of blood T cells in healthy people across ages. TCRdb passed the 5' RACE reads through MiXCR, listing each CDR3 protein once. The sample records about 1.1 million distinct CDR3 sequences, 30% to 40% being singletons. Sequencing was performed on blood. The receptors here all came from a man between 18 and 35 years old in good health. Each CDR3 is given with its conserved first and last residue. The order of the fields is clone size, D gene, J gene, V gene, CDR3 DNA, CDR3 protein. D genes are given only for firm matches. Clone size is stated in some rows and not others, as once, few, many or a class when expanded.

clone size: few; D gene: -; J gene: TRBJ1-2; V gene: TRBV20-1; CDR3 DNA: TGCAGTGCTAGAGATCTCGGAGGCAGCGGCCATTATGGCTACACCTTC; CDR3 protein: CSARDLGGSGHYGYTF
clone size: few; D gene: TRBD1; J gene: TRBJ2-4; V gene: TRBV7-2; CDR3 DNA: TGTGCCAGCAGCTTAGTCGGGACAGGGGAGAAACTAGCCAAAAACATTCAGTACTTC; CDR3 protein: CASSLVGTGEKLAKNIQYF
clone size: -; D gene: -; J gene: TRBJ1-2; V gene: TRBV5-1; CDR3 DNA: TGCGCCAGCAGCTTGGGGCCACGGGAGTGGAATTATGGCTACACCTTC; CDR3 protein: CASSLGPREWNYGYTF
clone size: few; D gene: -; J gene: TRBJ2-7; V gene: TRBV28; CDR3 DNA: TGTGCCAGCAGTTGGCAAGGAGCCTACGAGCAGTACTTC; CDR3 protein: CASSWQGAYEQYF
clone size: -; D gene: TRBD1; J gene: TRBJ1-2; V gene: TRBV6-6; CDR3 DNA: TGTGCCAGCAGTCCCTACAGGGGCGCAGACTATGGCTACACCTTC; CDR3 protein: CASSPYRGADYGYTF
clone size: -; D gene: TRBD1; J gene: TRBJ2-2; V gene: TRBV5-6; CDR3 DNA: TGTGCCAGCAGCTTGGGACAGGGAAATTCCGGGGAGCTGTTTTTT; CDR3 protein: CASSLGQGNSGELFF
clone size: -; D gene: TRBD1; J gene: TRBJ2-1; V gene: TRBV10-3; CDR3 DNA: TGTGCCATCAGGCCGGGACAGGAGAACAATGAGCAGTTCTTC; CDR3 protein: CAIRPGQENNEQFF
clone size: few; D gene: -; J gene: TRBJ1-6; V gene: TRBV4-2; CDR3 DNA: TGTGCCAGCAGCCAATCTCCCCAGGGTTATAATTCACCCCTCCACTTT; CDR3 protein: CASSQSPQGYNSPLHF
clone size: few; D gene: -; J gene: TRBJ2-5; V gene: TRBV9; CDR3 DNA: TGTGCCAGCAGCGTAGTCCCAGGGCAAGAGACCCAGTACTTC; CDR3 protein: CASSVVPGQETQYF
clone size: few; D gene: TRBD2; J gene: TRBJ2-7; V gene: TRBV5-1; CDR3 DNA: TGCGCCAGCAGAATCGGGGCTAGCGGAGTAAGGGATGAGCAGTACTTC; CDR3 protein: CASRIGASGVRDEQYF
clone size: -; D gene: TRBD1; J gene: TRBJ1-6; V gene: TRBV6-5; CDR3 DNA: TGTGCCAGCAGTACTCCGGGACAGGGAATCTATAATTCACCCCTCCACTTT; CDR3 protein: CASSTPGQGIYNSPLHF
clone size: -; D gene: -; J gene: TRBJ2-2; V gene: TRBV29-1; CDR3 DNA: TGCAGCGTTGAGGGCAGGGTAGCGAACACCGGGGAGCTGTTTTTT; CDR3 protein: CSVEGRVANTGELFF
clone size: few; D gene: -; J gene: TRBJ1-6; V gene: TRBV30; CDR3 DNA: TGTGCCTGGAGTGGTGGAGAGGGAAATTCACCCCTCCACTTT; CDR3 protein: CAWSGGEGNSPLHF
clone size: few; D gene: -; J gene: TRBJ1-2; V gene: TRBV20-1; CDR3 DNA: TGCAGTGCGAGCCGGGACCCATCAGGCTACACCTTC; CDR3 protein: CSASRDPSGYTF
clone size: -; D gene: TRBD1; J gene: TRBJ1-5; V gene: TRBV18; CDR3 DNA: TGTGCCAGCTCCCAAACGGCAGGGGGGGATCAGCCCCAGCATTTT; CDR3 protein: CASSQTAGGDQPQHF
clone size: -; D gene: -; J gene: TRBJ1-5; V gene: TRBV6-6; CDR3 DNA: TGTGCCAGCAACAGGGAACGCCAGCCCCAGCATTTT; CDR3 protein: CASNRERQPQHF
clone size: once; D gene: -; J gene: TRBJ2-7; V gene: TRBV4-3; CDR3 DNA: TGCGCCAGCAGCCAAGATAGGGGACACCCGTACAATGAGCAGTACTTC; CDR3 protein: CASSQDRGHPYNEQYF
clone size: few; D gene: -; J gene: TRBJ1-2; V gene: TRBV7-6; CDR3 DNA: TGTGCCAGCAGCTTAGAGGGGGGCTCTAACTATGGCTACACCTTC; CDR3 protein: CASSLEGGSNYGYTF
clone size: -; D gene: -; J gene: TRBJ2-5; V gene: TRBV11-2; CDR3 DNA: TGTGCCAGCAGCCCTGCGGGACGGATGGCCGAGACCCAGTACTTC; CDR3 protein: CASSPAGRMAETQYF
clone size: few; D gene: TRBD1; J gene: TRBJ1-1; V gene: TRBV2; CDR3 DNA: TGTGCCAGCAGTTACAGGGGAGGGGACACTGAAGCTTTCTTT; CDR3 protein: CASSYRGGDTEAFF
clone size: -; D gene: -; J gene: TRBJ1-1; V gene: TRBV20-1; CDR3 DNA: TGCAGTGCTAAATCATCGGGGGGCTGGACTGAAGCTTTCTTT; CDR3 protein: CSAKSSGGWTEAFF
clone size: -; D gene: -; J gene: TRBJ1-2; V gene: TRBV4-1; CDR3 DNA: TGCGCCAGCAGCCAAGATCAGGCTCGGAACTATGGCTACGCCTTC; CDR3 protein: CASSQDQARNYGYAF
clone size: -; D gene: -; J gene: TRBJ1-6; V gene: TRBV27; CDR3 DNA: TGTGCCAGCAGTTTTAGTGTGCAGGGCCCCCTCCACTTT; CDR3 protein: CASSFSVQGPLHF
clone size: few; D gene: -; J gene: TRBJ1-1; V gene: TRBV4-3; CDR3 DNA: TGCGCCAGCAGCCAAGAGGTTATGGAGAACACTGAAGCTTTCTTT; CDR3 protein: CASSQEVMENTEAFF